A selection of T cell receptor beta chains follows, all from one sample in a study of technical replicates of blood from a few donors. Generated by immunoSEQ multiplex PCR, the TCRdb table keeps only in-frame clones and is missing some. This repertoire shows approximately 79,000 clones, roughly nine tenths found once; its top ten account for about 0.39%. Sequencing was carried out using T cells isolated from PBMCs. The receptors derive from a human donor in good health. Both conserved end residues are part of each CDR3. Each record gives: V gene, J gene, CDR3 protein.

V: TRBV6-1; J: TRBJ1-5; CDR3: CASNIFGEFDQPQHF
V: TRBV6-5; J: TRBJ1-2; CDR3: CASSYGYRRGNYGYTF
V: TRBV6-6; J: TRBJ1-3; CDR3: CASMQGYGNTIYF
V: TRBV5-1; J: TRBJ2-7; CDR3: CASSLTRPFQEQYF
V: TRBV18; J: TRBJ1-1; CDR3: CASSGEMNTEAFF
V: TRBV10-2; J: TRBJ2-1; CDR3: CASWTSGTALYEQFF
V: TRBV5-4; J: TRBJ2-2; CDR3: CASSSPTSGFTGELFF
V: TRBV6-1; J: TRBJ1-3; CDR3: CASRGIQGPGNTIYF
V: TRBV14; J: TRBJ1-2; CDR3: CASSQAGGNYGYTF
V: TRBV19; J: TRBJ2-7; CDR3: CASRDREHYEQYF
V: TRBV6-5; J: TRBJ2-7; CDR3: CASSSGTGRTYEQYF
V: TRBV11-3; J: TRBJ2-3; CDR3: CASSFTGTGLADTQYF
V: TRBV5-1; J: TRBJ2-2; CDR3: CASSASGGELFF
V: TRBV7-3; J: TRBJ1-3; CDR3: CASSSGSGNTIYF
V: TRBV2; J: TRBJ2-5; CDR3: CASWTNQETQYF
V: TRBV28; J: TRBJ2-1; CDR3: CASSFHRLYNEQFF
V: TRBV7-3; J: TRBJ1-5; CDR3: CASSCPNYSNQPQHF
V: TRBV5-1; J: TRBJ2-3; CDR3: CASSLVQRITDTQYF
V: TRBV5-4; J: TRBJ2-2; CDR3: CASSFSPVNTGELFF
V: TRBV4-1; J: TRBJ1-2; CDR3: CASSQDLTEANYGYTF
V: TRBV7-9; J: TRBJ1-3; CDR3: CAMPYSGNTIYF
V: TRBV5-1; J: TRBJ2-5; CDR3: CASSLEQGEETQYF
V: TRBV5-1; J: TRBJ2-1; CDR3: CASSRRTSGVYNEQFF
V: TRBV11-3; J: TRBJ2-1; CDR3: CASSLGVAGVTDEQFF
V: TRBV19; J: TRBJ2-7; CDR3: CASSIGARGYEQYF
V: TRBV7-9; J: TRBJ2-7; CDR3: CASSLGGGTYEQYF
V: TRBV5-1; J: TRBJ2-1; CDR3: CASSPVSSYNEQFF
V: TRBV2; J: TRBJ2-7; CDR3: CASSPGQYEQYF
V: TRBV5-1; J: TRBJ1-2; CDR3: CASSARTGDGNGYTF
V: TRBV7-6; J: TRBJ2-7; CDR3: CASSFGSSYEQYF
V: TRBV15; J: TRBJ1-5; CDR3: CATSTGRGNRNQPQHF
V: TRBV7-2; J: TRBJ1-1; CDR3: CASSSNPGTGAAEAFF
V: TRBV6-1; J: TRBJ2-1; CDR3: CAGRGYNEQFF
V: TRBV27; J: TRBJ2-3; CDR3: CASSPGQNPSTSTDTQYF
V: TRBV28; J: TRBJ2-7; CDR3: CASSLDGTSGRLYEQYF
V: TRBV27; J: TRBJ2-2; CDR3: CASSLELGMQGSVGELFF
V: TRBV18; J: TRBJ1-3; CDR3: CASSPGQGYSTSSGNTIYF
V: TRBV11-3; J: TRBJ2-7; CDR3: CASRREFFYEQYF
V: TRBV6-4; J: TRBJ2-1; CDR3: CASSVEQGGYNEQFF
V: TRBV11-2; J: TRBJ2-1; CDR3: CASRTLAGGKNEQFF
V: TRBV7-9; J: TRBJ2-3; CDR3: CASRGGDTQYF
V: TRBV30; J: TRBJ2-5; CDR3: CAWTPGLQETQYF
V: TRBV23-1; J: TRBJ1-2; CDR3: CASTGQGYGYTF
V: TRBV9; J: TRBJ2-1; CDR3: CASSVGNSGRSYNEQFF
V: TRBV6-5; J: TRBJ2-7; CDR3: CASRTSGSKQYF
V: TRBV13; J: TRBJ2-3; CDR3: CASSPRDRADTQYF
V: TRBV9; J: TRBJ1-5; CDR3: CASSVGGGQNQPQHF
V: TRBV7-8; J: TRBJ1-2; CDR3: CASSVRTTPYGYTF
V: TRBV5-6; J: TRBJ1-1; CDR3: CASSPNSNTEAFF
V: TRBV7-9; J: TRBJ2-1; CDR3: CASSRTGPPNEQFF
V: TRBV20-1; J: TRBJ2-7; CDR3: CSAPQFDEQYF
V: TRBV4-1; J: TRBJ2-2; CDR3: CASSPRGSGSNTGELFF